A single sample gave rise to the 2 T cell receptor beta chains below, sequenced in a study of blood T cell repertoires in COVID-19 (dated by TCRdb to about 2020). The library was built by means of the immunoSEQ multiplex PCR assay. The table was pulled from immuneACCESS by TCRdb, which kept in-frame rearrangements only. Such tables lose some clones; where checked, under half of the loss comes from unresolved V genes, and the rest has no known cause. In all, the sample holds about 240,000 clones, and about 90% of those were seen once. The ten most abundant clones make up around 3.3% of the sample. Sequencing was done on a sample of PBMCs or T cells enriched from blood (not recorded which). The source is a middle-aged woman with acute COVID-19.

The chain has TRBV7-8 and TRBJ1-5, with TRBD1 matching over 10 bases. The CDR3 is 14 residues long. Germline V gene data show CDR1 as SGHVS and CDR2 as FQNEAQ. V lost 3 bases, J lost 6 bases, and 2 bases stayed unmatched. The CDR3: CASSLTGGGQPQHF. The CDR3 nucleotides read TGTGCCAGCAGCTTGACAGGGGGCGGTCAGCCCCAGCATTTT.

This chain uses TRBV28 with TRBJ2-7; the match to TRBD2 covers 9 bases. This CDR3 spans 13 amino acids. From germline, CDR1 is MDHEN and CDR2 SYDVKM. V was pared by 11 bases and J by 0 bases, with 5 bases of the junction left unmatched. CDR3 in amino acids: CAGSSGTSYEQYF. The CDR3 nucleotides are TGTGCCGGATCTAGCGGGACCTCCTACGAGCAGTACTTC.